The next 32 T cell receptor beta chains were all read from a single sample in a study of OX40 agonist ivuxolimab in advanced cancers. Here immunoSEQ multiplex PCR was the method, and the copy in TCRdb shows in-frame clones only, minus some. The sample carries 70,000 or so clones, roughly nine tenths recorded once. The sample was CD4+ or CD8+ T cells sorted from blood, taken in a trial of the OX40 agonist ivuxolimab. The source is an adult with an advanced solid tumor such as melanoma, head and neck, liver or kidney cancer.

The chain uses TRBV5-4 and TRBJ2-2, with TRBD2 as a possible D gene (5 bases). The CDR3 contains 15 residues. Germline CDR1 SGHNT, CDR2 YYREEE (reference sequence). Deletions cut 4 bases from V and 5 bases from J, with 15 bases between. CDR3 sequence: CASSPGGRRTGELFF. The CDR3 coding sequence is TGTGCCAGCAGCCCCGGAGGCAGAAGAACCGGGGAGCTGTTTTTT.

The CDR3 sequence: CASSRTGRNEQFF. The CDR3 bases are TGTGCCAGCAGTCGGACAGGGCGGAATGAGCAGTTCTTC. V gene TRBV5-4 combines with J gene TRBJ2-1, with 8 bases matching TRBD1. Trimming took 5 bases from V and 7 from J; bases not matched to a gene: 5. Per the germline V gene, CDR1 is SGHNT and CDR2 is YYREEE (reference sequence). This CDR3 comprises 13 residues.

The chain uses TRBV2 and TRBJ1-1; 10 bases fit TRBD1. The CDR3 extends over 15 amino acids. CDR1 and CDR2 from the germline V gene are SNHLY and FYNNEI. V lost 3 bases, J lost 4 bases, and 5 bases stayed unmatched. CDR3 DNA sequence: TGTGCCAGCAGTGAGAAAGGACAGGGGGTCACTGAAGCTTTCTTT. This encodes CASSEKGQGVTEAFF.

J is TRBJ2-3 and V is TRBV5-1; 7 bases are shared with TRBD1. Per germline, CDR1 SGHRS and CDR2 YFSETQ. The CDR3 length is 15 residues. Germline trimming cut 0 bases from V and 1 base from J; bases unmatched to any gene: 2. CDR3 nucleotide sequence: TGCGCCAGCAGCTTGGGACAGGGCGGCACAGATACGCAGTATTTT. Amino acids: CASSLGQGGTDTQYF.

V gene TRBV6-6 combines with J gene TRBJ2-7, with 9 bases identical to TRBD1. CDR1 and CDR2 (germline): MNHNY, SVGAGI (reference sequence). V shed 6 bases and J 5 bases; nucleotides not matched to a gene: 5. This CDR3 has 13 residues. CDR3: CASSPGDRDEQYF. Here the CDR3 DNA reads TGTGCCAGCAGCCCCGGGGACAGGGACGAGCAGTACTTC.

The rearrangement uses TRBV19 and TRBJ2-7, with TRBD1 identical over 12 bases. With 6 bases clipped from V and 6 bases from J, the junction kept 9 bases outside the gene matches. Germline V gene data show CDR1 as LNHDA and CDR2 as SQIVND (reference sequence). The CDR3 consists of 15 residues. CDR3 loop: CASSLGGQGAPEQYF. CDR3 nucleotides: TGTGCCAGTAGCCTCGGGGGACAGGGGGCTCCCGAGCAGTACTTC.

CDR3 amino acids: CASSLGYSDTQYF. The CDR3 DNA is TGTGCCAGCAGCTTGGGCTACTCAGATACGCAGTATTTT. The rearrangement links TRBV5-4 to TRBJ2-3; D gene uncertain. V was clipped by 0 bases and J by 4 bases, with 6 bases between them. From germline, CDR1 is SGHNT and CDR2 YYREEE (reference sequence). CDR3 length equals 13 residues.

The chain couples TRBV5-6 to TRBJ2-7; perhaps TRBD2 as D (5 bases). The V and J ends lost 0 bases and 0 bases respectively, with 13 bases between them. The CDR3 contains 16 residues. CDR1 is SGHDT and CDR2 is YYEEEE in the germline V gene. For the CDR3, the DNA is TGTGCCAGCAGCTTGGGAGGGAGTGGGAGCTCCTACGAGCAGTACTTC. Its protein product is CASSLGGSGSSYEQYF. The complete variable domain, with remaining parts taken from reference TRBV5-6 and TRBJ2-7, reads DAGVTQSPTHLIKTRGQQVTLRCSPKSGHDTVSWYQQALGQGPQFIFQYYEEEERQRGNFPDRFSGHQFPNYSSELNVNALLLGDSALYLCASSLGGSGSSYEQYFGPGTRLTVT.

The gene calls are TRBV5-6 and TRBJ1-5; D is ambiguous. Trimming took off 4 bases at V and 0 bases at J, with 5 bases between the two ends. The CDR3 runs 13 residues. The V gene's germline CDR1 is SGHDT and CDR2 YYEEEE. The CDR3 sequence is CASSEYSNQPQHF. CDR3 in DNA: TGTGCCAGCAGCGAGTATAGCAATCAGCCCCAGCATTTT.

The genes are TRBV7-6 and TRBJ2-7; D might be TRBD1 or TRBD2, each matching 5 bases. Germline V CDR1 and CDR2: SGHVS, FNYEAQ. This CDR3 is 13 amino acids long. Between the trimmed V and J ends, which lost 1 base and 7 bases, there was a span of 11 bases. The CDR3 sequence is CASSLDGTGEQYF. CDR3 nucleotides: TGTGCCAGCAGCTTAGACGGGACCGGAGAGCAGTACTTC.

The gene calls are TRBV29-1 and TRBJ1-2; D gene ambiguous. Germline values: CDR1 SQVTM, CDR2 ANQGSEA. V lost 4 bases and J 5 bases, leaving 14 bases between the germline ends. This CDR3 region has 13 residues. The CDR3 DNA follows: TGCAGCGTTGCCAGCGGGCTCGAGTATGGCTACACCTTC. It codes for CSVASGLEYGYTF.

This sequence joins TRBV7-6 and TRBJ1-5, with D possibly matching TRBD1 (5 bases). V was pared by 1 base and J by 4 bases, with 11 bases between. The CDR3 has 15 amino acids. Per germline, CDR1 SGHVS and CDR2 FNYEAQ. CDR3 residues: CASSLGRAPNQPQHF. The CDR3 nucleotides are TGTGCCAGCAGCTTAGGCAGGGCCCCTAATCAGCCCCAGCATTTT.

The sample holds a few counts of this clone. This chain joins TRBV5-1 and TRBJ2-7; 12 bases match TRBD1. CDR3 length: 15 amino acids. Germline-derived CDR1 and CDR2 are SGHRS and YFSETQ. Germline trimming cut 4 bases from V and 6 bases from J; bases unmatched to any gene: 8. The CDR3 protein is CASSPEGQGAAEQYF. The CDR3 DNA is TGCGCCAGCAGCCCCGAGGGACAGGGGGCAGCCGAGCAGTACTTC.

This chain uses TRBV28 with TRBJ2-1; D uncertain. This CDR3 contains 14 residues. Trimming took 7 bases from V and 8 from J, leaving 18 bases between them. Germline CDR1 is MDHEN and CDR2 is SYDVKM. The CDR3 loop is CASTLDQVRYEQFF. CDR3 bases: TGTGCCAGCACCTTGGACCAGGTTCGGTATGAGCAGTTCTTC.

This clone came up once. The chain is built from TRBV9 and TRBJ2-2, with TRBD2 identical over 11 bases. Germline V CDR1 and CDR2: SGDLS, YYNGEE. V lost 3 bases to trimming and J lost 5 bases; unmatched junction nucleotides: 3. This CDR3 has 15 residues. The CDR3 bases are TGTGCCAGCAGCGCCACTAGCGGGAGAACCGGGGAGCTGTTTTTT. Translation gives CASSATSGRTGELFF.

The rearrangement links TRBV7-2 to TRBJ2-7, with a tentative D call TRBD1 (6 bases). The CDR3 loop spans 18 amino acids. The germline V gene encodes CDR1 SGHTA and CDR2 FQGNSA. V gave up 0 bases and J gave up 2 bases, with 20 bases separating them. The CDR3 DNA is TGTGCCAGCAGCTTAGCGCTGGGACACGATATTGGGCCCTACGAGCAGTACTTC. It specifies CASSLALGHDIGPYEQYF.

The V call is TRBV18, the J call TRBJ1-2; D is perhaps TRBD1 (6 bases). Trimming took off 4 bases at V and 4 bases at J, with 16 bases between the two ends. Germline assignment: CDR1 KGHSH and CDR2 LQKENI. This CDR3 comprises 15 residues. The CDR3 region is CASSQQGRMGYGYTF. The CDR3 nucleotides are TGTGCCAGCTCACAACAGGGTAGAATGGGCTATGGCTACACCTTC.

This chain uses TRBV2 with TRBJ2-1; D possibly uses TRBD1 or TRBD2 (5 bases each). The germline V gene encodes CDR1 SNHLY and CDR2 FYNNEI. Deletions cut 4 bases from V and 4 bases from J, with 17 bases between. The CDR3 loop spans 16 amino acids. CDR3 DNA: TGTGCCAGCAGTGTCCGGGACGGTGGGTCGTACAATGAGCAGTTCTTC. Translation gives CASSVRDGGSYNEQFF.

The V and J genes are TRBV28 and TRBJ2-3; D gene unclear. CDR3 length equals 12 residues. V gave up 4 bases and J gave up 5 bases, with 7 bases separating them. Germline lookup yields CDR1 MDHEN and CDR2 SYDVKM. The CDR3 loop is CASSSNGDTQYF. Written as DNA, the CDR3 is TGTGCCAGCAGTTCCAATGGAGATACGCAGTATTTT.

J is TRBJ1-5 and V is TRBV19; D gene unclear. The germline gives CDR1 LNHDA, CDR2 SQIVND (reference sequence). V lost 5 bases and J 2 bases, leaving 13 bases between the germline ends. This CDR3 is built from 15 residues. The CDR3 here is CASSSAGSRNQPQHF. As DNA, the CDR3 is TGTGCCAGTAGTTCTGCCGGGTCTCGCAATCAGCCCCAGCATTTT.

This clone was observed a few times. CDR3 bases: TGTGCCATCAGTGATTCGCTAGCTGGGGAGACCCAGTACTTC. It is translated as CAISDSLAGETQYF. V gene TRBV10-3 combines with J gene TRBJ2-5; D possibly corresponds to TRBD2 (5 bases). This CDR3 spans 14 amino acids. Germline assignment: CDR1 ENHRY and CDR2 SYGVKD. V lost 3 bases and J lost 5, with 13 bases in between.

The chain uses TRBV27 and TRBJ2-2; TRBD2 matches 7 bases. In germline, CDR1 is MNHEY, CDR2 SMNVEV (reference sequence). The CDR3 has 18 residues. The V and J ends lost 0 bases and 5 bases, in that order; junction bases with no gene match: 12. The CDR3 DNA is TGTGCCAGCAGTTTATCCTCGGGGGGAACGCTGAGGACCGGGGAGCTGTTTTTT. Its translation: CASSLSSGGTLRTGELFF.

This chain joins TRBV5-4 and TRBJ2-1; D gene uncertain. The ends were cut back, 6 bases at V and 7 bases at J, with 8 bases in the middle. Germline values: CDR1 SGHNT, CDR2 YYREEE (reference sequence). This CDR3 spans 11 amino acids. CDR3 in amino acids: CASTDLNEQFF. As DNA, the CDR3 is TGTGCCAGCACAGATCTGAATGAGCAGTTCTTC.

The chain carries TRBV5-1 and TRBJ1-5; D is undetermined. The CDR3 runs 14 residues. Trimming left V 0 bases short and J 4 bases short, with 8 bases between. Germline assignment: CDR1 SGHRS and CDR2 YFSETQ. The CDR3 region is CASSLGTENQPQHF. DNA of the CDR3: TGCGCCAGCAGCTTGGGGACGGAGAATCAGCCCCAGCATTTT.

CDR3 region: CAWSVPPGGGYTF. The CDR3 DNA sequence: TGTGCCTGGAGTGTACCCCCCGGCGGGGGCTACACCTTC. The J gene is TRBJ1-2, the V gene TRBV30; D uncertain. CDR3 length: 13 residues. V lost 0 bases to trimming and J lost 8 bases, with 13 bases between them. Germline CDR1 and CDR2: GTSNPN and SVGIG (reference sequence).

V usage is TRBV18 and J usage is TRBJ2-2; D gene uncertain. The CDR3 runs to 13 residues. The V gene's germline CDR1 is KGHSH and CDR2 LQKENI. Trimming cost V 3 bases and J 2 bases, with 4 bases left between them. CDR3 DNA: TGTGCCAGCTCACCGCTAAACACCGGGGAGCTGTTTTTT. It translates to CASSPLNTGELFF.

This chain joins TRBV7-9 and TRBJ2-7; tentatively, D is TRBD2 (6 bases). CDR1 SEHNR and CDR2 FQNEAQ come from the germline V gene (reference sequence). CDR3 length: 16 amino acids. V lost 5 bases, J lost 2 bases, and 19 bases lay in between. The CDR3 region has the DNA TGTGCCAGCAGCCCCTCGATGGGTAGCGGTGCCTACGAGCAGTACTTC. It specifies CASSPSMGSGAYEQYF.

This rearrangement joins TRBV10-3 to TRBJ2-1; D is unclear. The CDR3 totals 13 residues. Trimming took 3 bases from V and 10 from J, leaving 13 bases between them. Germline CDR1 is ENHRY and CDR2 is SYGVKD. In nucleotides, the CDR3 is TGTGCCATCAGTGATCAGTCCTCCAGCGAGCAGTTCTTC. Its protein product is CAISDQSSSEQFF.

This clone has a single count. The V gene is TRBV25-1, the J gene TRBJ1-2, with no clear D. Germline V gene data show CDR1 as MGHDK and CDR2 as SYGVNS. Trimming left V 7 bases short and J 8 bases short, with 11 bases between. This CDR3 is built from 11 residues. The CDR3 DNA sequence: TGTGCCAGCAATGGGGTAGGGGGCTACACCTTC. This gives the protein CASNGVGGYTF.

The chain joins TRBV6-1 to TRBJ2-2; the D gene could be TRBD1 or TRBD2 (5 bases each). Germline V gene data show CDR1 as MNHNS and CDR2 as SASEGT. This CDR3 contains 14 residues. V shed 6 bases and J shed 6 bases, with 14 bases lying between them. The DNA of the CDR3 is TGTGCCAGCAGCCGGGACCAGATAGCCGGGGAGCTGTTTTTT. Amino acid sequence: CASSRDQIAGELFF.

J is TRBJ1-2 and V is TRBV7-3; D might be TRBD1 (5 bases). This CDR3 comprises 14 residues. Deletions cut 5 bases from V and 7 bases from J, with 17 bases between. CDR1 is SGHTA, CDR2 FQGTGA, per germline. CDR3 amino acids: CASSPTQGVGGYTF. The CDR3 DNA sequence: TGTGCCAGCAGCCCTACCCAGGGTGTGGGTGGCTACACCTTC.

V usage is TRBV7-9 and J usage is TRBJ1-5; D uncertain. The CDR3 totals 15 residues. Deletions cut 4 bases from V and 3 bases from J, with 13 bases between. The germline gives CDR1 SEHNR, CDR2 FQNEAQ (reference sequence). Written as DNA, the CDR3 is TGTGCCAGCAGCTCCGCATCGGGGAACAATCAGCCCCAGCATTTT. Its translation: CASSSASGNNQPQHF. Supplemented by reference TRBV7-9 and TRBJ1-5, the full variable domain reads DTGVSQNPRHKITKRGQNVTFRCDPISEHNRLYWYRQTLGQGPEFLTYFQNEAQLEKSRLLSDRFSAERPKGSFSTLEIQRTEQGDSAMYLCASSSASGNNQPQHFGDGTRLSIL.